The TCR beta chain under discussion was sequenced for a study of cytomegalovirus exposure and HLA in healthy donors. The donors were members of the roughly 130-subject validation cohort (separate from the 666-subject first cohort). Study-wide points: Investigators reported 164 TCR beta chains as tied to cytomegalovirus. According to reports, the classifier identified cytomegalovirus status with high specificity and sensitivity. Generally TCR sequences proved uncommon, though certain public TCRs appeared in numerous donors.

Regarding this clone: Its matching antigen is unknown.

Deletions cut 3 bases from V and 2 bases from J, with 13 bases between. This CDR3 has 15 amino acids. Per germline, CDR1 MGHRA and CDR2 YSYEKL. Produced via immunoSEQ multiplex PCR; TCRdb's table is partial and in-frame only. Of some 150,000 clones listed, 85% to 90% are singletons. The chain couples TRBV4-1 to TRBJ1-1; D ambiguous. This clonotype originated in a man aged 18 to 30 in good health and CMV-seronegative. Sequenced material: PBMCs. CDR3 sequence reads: CASSQLTEGNTEAFF. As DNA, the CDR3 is TGCGCCAGCAGCCAGCTGACGGAGGGAAACACTGAAGCTTTCTTT.